The subject of this entry is one T cell receptor beta chain. What this receptor recognizes is not known. One base away there is no much larger clone; base qualities are not given. CDR1 and CDR2 are read off the germline V gene as MGHDK and SYGVNS. V loses 3 bases of germline sequence and J loses 4 bases, and the interval between the two ends is 6 bases. The CDR3 runs 12 residues from the cysteine to the phenylalanine. Only the CDR3 portion is preserved as DNA: 36 bases, with reading frame beginning at the first base. The sequencer was an Illumina NovaSeq 6000. Using 5'RACE with constant-segment primers, TCRalpha and TCRbeta cDNA libraries were constructed, with sample barcodes and unique molecular identifiers added in the process. RNA was extracted from every sample with Trizol reagent. Libraries were amplified in two PCR steps, with a second sample barcode and Illumina TruSeq adapters added in the second step. The libraries were sequenced on an Illumina NovaSeq using 2 x 150 bp paired-end reads. The original methods were these. With migec v1.2.7, reads were demultiplexed and then collapsed into UMI-guided consensus sequences. Using mixcr v2.1.11, the UMI consensuses were aligned to TRA and TRB V and J templates and assembled into clonotypes. Expanded or contracted clonotypes were those called significant by both edgeR and NoisET, with noise models trained on biological replicates. edgeR calls used a false discovery rate-adjusted p below 0.01 and a log2 fold-change threshold of 1. PCA with hierarchical clustering of max-normalized trajectories of the 1000 most abundant clonotypes was used as exploratory dynamics analysis. Each responding clone was given a CD4 or CD8 phenotype based on the CD4+ and CD8+ repertoires, which had been sequenced separately. Clones were called with MiXCR by TCRdb after fastp trimmed the public reads at Q25, and only in-frame beta chains were retained. One record per CDR3 amino acid sequence lists the most common genes and DNA. The V and J calls were not made by the authors but by TCRdb's processing. A total of about 260,000 distinct CDR3 sequences appear in this sample, approximately 7.6% of them only once. Together, the top ten hold approximately 22% of the sample.

The sample is drawn from a study of T-cell memory formation after mild COVID-19 (dated by TCRdb to about 2021). Study-level background: TCR sequence clusters from the two donors were found to be largely donor specific. In two donors, T-cell clones that expanded and contracted after mild COVID-19 were followed by sequencing TCRalpha and TCRbeta repertoires longitudinally. The cohort was made up of two young adult volunteers, one female and one male, who were previously healthy. Study-wide findings and limitations: The study covered only a couple of mild cases, and larger cohorts including severe cases with pre-infection samples were considered necessary. Contracting CD4+ clones were located mainly in the CM and EM memory subsets, whereas CD8+ clones were found to be enriched in EMRA. SARS-CoV-2 specificity was not confirmed for the second-wave clones peaking on day 37. Balanced CD4/CD8 phenotypes were observed for clones contracting from day 15 to 85, whereas a bias towards CD4+ was observed for a second wave of clones expanding from day 15 to 37. Some responding clones were detected in pre-infection memory, which suggested that pre-existing cross-reactive memory T cells had joined the SARS-CoV-2 response.

PBMCs were isolated by Ficoll-Paque density gradient centrifugation. In this chain, TRBV25-1 is recombined with TRBJ1-1; no D gene call is confident. The material sequenced was PBMCs or a T cell subset sorted from them (not recorded which). This sequence originates from a man aged 18 to 29 who had mild COVID-19 (a few samples of this study predate the infection). The sample titles of this study are shuffled in the database, so cell type and time point are left out; the donor was told from shared clones. The CDR3 here reads CASSELGTEAFF. The DNA sequence is given as TGTGCCAGCAGTGAGCTGGGCACTGAAGCTTTCTTT.